A single sample gave rise to the 32 T cell receptor beta chains below, sequenced in a study of OX40 agonist ivuxolimab in advanced cancers. Assay: immunoSEQ multiplex PCR; the TCRdb copy retains only in-frame clones and omits some. The profile shows approximately 50,000 clones, around 85% of them singletons. The source material was CD4+ or CD8+ T cells sorted from blood, sampled in a trial of the OX40 agonist ivuxolimab. The receptors were gathered from an adult with an advanced solid tumor such as melanoma, head and neck, liver or kidney cancer.

The J gene is TRBJ2-3, the V gene TRBV27; a weak D match, TRBD1 (5 bases). Germline CDR1 reads MNHEY; CDR2 reads SMNVEV (reference sequence). V was shortened by 2 bases and J by 4 bases, with 7 bases between the two germline ends. The CDR3 length is 13 residues. CDR3 residues: CASSLQGADTQYF. In nucleotides, the CDR3 is TGTGCCAGCAGTTTACAGGGTGCAGATACGCAGTATTTT.

J is TRBJ2-2 and V is TRBV4-1; a possible D gene is TRBD1 (5 bases). This CDR3 is 15 amino acids long. Trimming stripped 4 bases from V and 2 bases from J, with 11 bases between. The germline gives CDR1 MGHRA, CDR2 YSYEKL. The CDR3 DNA sequence: TGCGCCAGCAGCCCCCCTGGGGCAAACACCGGGGAGCTGTTTTTT. Translating gives CASSPPGANTGELFF.

The chain is built from TRBV12-5 and TRBJ1-2; D is unclear. This CDR3 has 14 residues. Trimming stripped 1 base from V and 5 bases from J, with 11 bases between. Germline values: CDR1 LGHNT, CDR2 FRNRAP. CDR3: CASGLGGVGYGYTF. The CDR3 DNA is TGTGCTAGTGGTTTGGGTGGGGTAGGATATGGCTACACCTTC.

V gene TRBV30 combines with J gene TRBJ1-2, with no clear D. The V end lost 3 bases, the J end lost 11 bases, and 13 bases lay between the germline ends. CDR3 length: 11 residues. CDR1 and CDR2 from the germline V gene are GTSNPN and SVGIG (reference sequence). CDR3 DNA: TGTGCCTGGAGGGTTTTTTTGGATTACACCTTC. This codes for CAWRVFLDYTF.

V is TRBV4-2 and J is TRBJ1-2, with D possibly matching TRBD1 (5 bases). CDR3 size: 14 residues. Trimming removed 0 bases from V and 5 bases from J, with 10 bases in between. Germline V gives CDR1 LGHNA, CDR2 YNFKEQ. The CDR3 DNA sequence: TGTGCCAGCAGCCAAGAACCTCAGGGTTATGGCTACACCTTC. This encodes CASSQEPQGYGYTF.

The chain combines TRBV19 with TRBJ2-5; 10 bases agree with TRBD2. The CDR3 consists of 15 residues. Germline CDR1 LNHDA, CDR2 SQIVND (reference sequence). The junction had 8 bases not matched to a gene; V was cut back by 5 bases and J by 5 bases. CDR3 amino acids: CASSSPSGGRETQYF. The DNA of the CDR3 is TGTGCCAGTAGTTCCCCTAGCGGGGGCAGGGAGACCCAGTACTTC.

The chain recombines TRBV27 with TRBJ1-5; tentative D call: TRBD1 (6 bases). With 2 bases removed from V and 11 bases from J, the gap between germline ends came to 19 bases. CDR3 length: 15 residues. CDR1 MNHEY and CDR2 SMNVEV come from the germline V gene (reference sequence). The CDR3 nucleotides read TGTGCCAGCAGTTTAGGAGGGGCAGGGCCAGGGGCCCAGCATTTT. Amino acid sequence: CASSLGGAGPGAQHF.

This sequence joins TRBV19 and TRBJ1-1; D gene ambiguous. CDR1 LNHDA and CDR2 SQIVND come from the germline V gene (reference sequence). Trimming shortened V by 0 bases and J by 3 bases, and 17 bases separated the two germline ends. The CDR3 has 17 amino acids. In DNA form, the CDR3 reads TGTGCCAGTAGTATAGACAACGGAGGCGTGGGAGACACTGAAGCTTTCTTT. Protein product: CASSIDNGGVGDTEAFF.

V usage is TRBV20-1 and J usage is TRBJ1-2; D is undetermined. Trimming left V 7 bases short and J 8 bases short, with 8 bases between. Germline V gives CDR1 DFQATT, CDR2 SNEGSKA (reference sequence). The CDR3 is 9 amino acids. The CDR3 DNA follows: TGCAGTGTTCCGGAGGGCTACACCTTC. This sequence encodes CSVPEGYTF.

The chain links TRBV7-8 to TRBJ1-2, with D uncertain. V lost 1 base and J lost 2, with 5 bases in between. This CDR3 spans 13 amino acids. CDR1 SGHVS and CDR2 FQNEAQ come from the germline V gene. The DNA of the CDR3 is TGTGCCAGCAGCTTAGGGGAGAACTATGGCTACACCTTC. Amino acids: CASSLGENYGYTF.

The chain joins TRBV4-2 to TRBJ1-6, with 11 positions matching TRBD1. Germline V CDR1 and CDR2: LGHNA, YNFKEQ. The V gene end was trimmed by 4 bases and the J gene end by 0 bases; junction bases not matched to a gene: 8. The CDR3 sequence is 19 residues long. The CDR3 here is CASSPTGQGESSYNSPLHF. The DNA of the CDR3 is TGTGCCAGCAGCCCAACGGGACAGGGGGAAAGCTCCTATAATTCACCCCTCCACTTT.

This rearrangement joins TRBV7-9 to TRBJ2-5; D may be TRBD1 or TRBD2 (6 bases each). Germline V gene data show CDR1 as SEHNR and CDR2 as FQNEAQ (reference sequence). V shed 6 bases and J shed 5 bases, with 13 bases lying between them. This CDR3 comprises 13 residues. This chain's CDR3 is CASRDSRGETQYF. The DNA for the CDR3 is TGTGCCAGCAGGGACAGTCGGGGGGAGACCCAGTACTTC.

This chain connects TRBV4-3 to TRBJ2-7, with D unresolved. Trimming took off 0 bases at V and 0 bases at J, with 6 bases between the two ends. Germline lookup yields CDR1 LGHNA and CDR2 YSLEER. There are 14 residues in the CDR3. In DNA form, the CDR3 reads TGCGCCAGCAGCCAAGATGGCGGCTCCTACGAGCAGTACTTC. Translation gives CASSQDGGSYEQYF.

V is TRBV2 and J is TRBJ2-5; the D is unclear. Trimming took 3 bases from V and 5 from J, leaving 31 bases between them. The CDR3 is made up of 20 amino acids. Per germline, CDR1 SNHLY and CDR2 FYNNEI. This CDR3 is CASSDPLEEFAVEVGETQYF. CDR3 coding DNA: TGTGCCAGCAGTGACCCCTTGGAAGAATTCGCCGTCGAGGTAGGGGAGACCCAGTACTTC. The variable domain in full, completed from reference TRBV2 and TRBJ2-5, reads EPEVTQTPSHQVTQMGQEVILRCVPISNHLYFYWYRQILGQKVEFLVSFYNNEISEKSEIFDDQFSVERPDGSNFTLKIRSTKLEDSAMYFCASSDPLEEFAVEVGETQYFGPGTRLLVL.

The chain links TRBV4-3 to TRBJ2-7; 10 positions agree with TRBD2. Germline lookup yields CDR1 LGHNA and CDR2 YSLEER. V was clipped by 0 bases and J by 4 bases; unmatched bases: 6. The CDR3 is 16 amino acids. The CDR3 loop reads CASSQDASGGSYEQYF. CDR3 nucleotides: TGCGCCAGCAGCCAAGATGCTAGCGGGGGTTCGTACGAGCAGTACTTC.

This chain links TRBV11-2 with TRBJ2-1; 8 bases map to TRBD1. The J segment lost 2 bases and the V segment lost 0 bases, leaving 6 bases of the junction unmatched. Germline CDR1 and CDR2: SGHAT and FQNNGV. This CDR3 has 17 residues. As DNA, the CDR3 is TGTGCCAGCAGCTTAGATGCAGGGGGCGGGACCTACAATGAGCAGTTCTTC. Its protein product is CASSLDAGGGTYNEQFF.

The genes are TRBV7-2 and TRBJ1-1; D not certain. V was trimmed by 2 bases and J by 7 bases, leaving 8 bases between them. Germline V gene data show CDR1 as SGHTA and CDR2 as FQGNSA. The CDR3 covers 12 residues. The CDR3 DNA follows: TGTGCCAGCAGCTTAAATGTGGATGAAGCTTTCTTT. Translation gives CASSLNVDEAFF.

This chain uses TRBV7-6 with TRBJ1-4, with 10 bases matching TRBD1. CDR1 is SGHVS, CDR2 FNYEAQ, per germline. CDR3 length equals 17 residues. V shed 4 bases and J 1 base; nucleotides not matched to a gene: 6. The chain's CDR3 is CASSSRTGGVTNEKLFF. The CDR3 DNA follows: TGTGCCAGCAGCTCCCGGACAGGGGGTGTAACTAATGAAAAACTGTTTTTT.

CDR3 DNA: TGTGCCAGCAGTGAATGGTCAGGGACCGGGGAGCTGTTTTTT. It specifies CASSEWSGTGELFF. This chain joins TRBV25-1 and TRBJ2-2, with a possible D match to TRBD1 (5 bases). The germline CDR1 and CDR2 sequences are MGHDK and SYGVNS. This CDR3 has 14 amino acids. The ends were cut back, 1 base at V and 5 bases at J, with 8 bases in the middle.

This sequence joins TRBV7-2 and TRBJ1-3; TRBD1 matches at 7 bases. The CDR3 consists of 19 residues. V trimming: 5 bases; J trimming: 8 bases; junction bases outside the gene matches: 24. In germline, CDR1 is SGHTA, CDR2 FQGNSA. CDR3 loop: CASSLQHARLTGKLDTIYF. The CDR3 nucleotides read TGTGCCAGCAGCCTTCAACACGCCCGGCTGACAGGGAAGTTGGACACCATATATTTT.

The rearrangement uses TRBV6-4 and TRBJ2-3, with D possibly TRBD1 on 5 matching bases. Per the germline V gene, CDR1 is MRHNA and CDR2 is SNTAGT. This CDR3 is 15 amino acids long. The V end lost 5 bases, the J end lost 2 bases, and 14 bases lay between the germline ends. The CDR3 protein is CASSRQNSFTDTQYF. The CDR3 DNA sequence: TGTGCCAGCAGTCGACAGAACTCCTTCACAGATACGCAGTATTTT.

The chain has TRBV30 and TRBJ1-2; TRBD1 agrees at 7 bases. In germline, CDR1 is GTSNPN, CDR2 SVGIG (reference sequence). The ends lost 5 bases at V and 7 bases at J; junction bases unmatched: 4. CDR3 size: 11 residues. As DNA, the CDR3 is TGTGCCTGGGACAGGGAGTTTGGCTACACCTTC. Translating it yields CAWDREFGYTF.

This clone was detected only a few times. Here the CDR3 DNA reads TGTGCCAGCAGCTTAGGGGGGACAGGGAATGAGCAGTTCTTC. Its translation is CASSLGGTGNEQFF. The chain joins TRBV7-9 to TRBJ2-1; 9 nucleotides match TRBD1. The V gene end was trimmed by 1 base and the J gene end by 7 bases; junction bases not matched to a gene: 2. The CDR3 length is 14 residues. From germline, CDR1 is SEHNR and CDR2 FQNEAQ (reference sequence).

The V call is TRBV30, the J call TRBJ2-5; D might be TRBD1 (6 bases). This CDR3 has 13 amino acids. The germline V gene has CDR1 GTSNPN and CDR2 SVGIG (reference sequence). Trimming removed 5 bases at V and 5 bases at J, with 15 bases between. The CDR3 DNA is TGTGCCTGGCATACAGGGTCTGGGGAGACCCAGTACTTC. It yields the protein CAWHTGSGETQYF.

This clone was seen just once. This chain joins TRBV30 and TRBJ2-5, with 8 bases aligning to TRBD2. In germline, CDR1 is GTSNPN, CDR2 SVGIG (reference sequence). This CDR3 spans 15 amino acids. The junction had 10 bases not matched to a gene; V was cut back by 2 bases and J by 5 bases. CDR3 DNA: TGTGCCTGGAGTCCCCCCGGGACTAGGCTGGAGACCCAGTACTTC. Amino acid sequence: CAWSPPGTRLETQYF.

A few counts support this clone. The chain combines TRBV30 with TRBJ1-1; a possible D gene is TRBD1 (5 bases). CDR3 length: 14 amino acids. In germline, CDR1 is GTSNPN, CDR2 SVGIG (reference sequence). V was trimmed by 0 bases and J by 3 bases, leaving 11 bases between them. The CDR3 sequence is CAWSVAQGDTEAFF. In DNA, the CDR3 is TGTGCCTGGAGTGTAGCGCAGGGAGACACTGAAGCTTTCTTT.

The chain couples TRBV6-1 to TRBJ1-1; D remains ambiguous. Germline-derived CDR1 and CDR2 are MNHNS and SASEGT. The CDR3 spans 14 residues. The V and J ends lost 3 bases and 4 bases respectively, with 12 bases between them. CDR3 in DNA: TGTGCCAGCAGTGATTTCCTGCGCTTCACTGAAGCTTTCTTT. The encoded protein is CASSDFLRFTEAFF.

The J gene is TRBJ1-1, the V gene TRBV6-4, with D uncertain. V dropped 0 bases and J dropped 7 bases, with 9 bases sitting between them. Germline V gene sequence: CDR1 MRHNA, CDR2 SNTAGT. CDR3 size: 13 residues. CDR3 in DNA: TGTGCCAGCAGTGACTCCGTAGGGAATGAAGCTTTCTTT. Residues: CASSDSVGNEAFF.

This chain connects TRBV7-9 to TRBJ1-1; D is unresolved. This CDR3 region has 15 residues. From germline, CDR1 is SEHNR and CDR2 FQNEAQ (reference sequence). V lost 5 bases, J lost 1 base, and 14 bases lay in between. CDR3 protein: CASSPSVRENTEAFF. The CDR3 DNA reads TGTGCCAGCAGCCCATCGGTTAGGGAGAACACTGAAGCTTTCTTT.

The V gene is TRBV5-5, the J gene TRBJ1-1, with 7 bases lining up with TRBD1. Germline CDR1 SGHKS, CDR2 YYEKEE (reference sequence). J lost 3 bases, V lost 9 bases, and 11 bases had no gene match. The CDR3 runs to 14 residues. The CDR3 DNA follows: TGTGCCACCTTAACAGGGGTAGGGGACACTGAAGCTTTCTTT. Protein: CATLTGVGDTEAFF.

The chain uses TRBV4-1 and TRBJ1-5; D may be TRBD1 (6 bases). Germline-derived CDR1 and CDR2 are MGHRA and YSYEKL. This CDR3 region has 16 residues. V was pared by 0 bases and J by 3 bases, with 12 bases between. CDR3 nucleotide sequence: TGCGCCAGCAGCCAAGAAACAGGGAGAGACAATCAGCCCCAGCATTTT. Its translation: CASSQETGRDNQPQHF.

The chain employs TRBV27 and TRBJ1-3; D not certain. The CDR3 runs to 15 residues. CDR1 MNHEY and CDR2 SMNVEV come from the germline V gene (reference sequence). V lost 3 bases and J lost 0, with 9 bases in between. In DNA, the CDR3 is TGTGCCAGCAGTTTGTTGGGGAGCTCTGGAAACACCATATATTTT. Protein: CASSLLGSSGNTIYF.